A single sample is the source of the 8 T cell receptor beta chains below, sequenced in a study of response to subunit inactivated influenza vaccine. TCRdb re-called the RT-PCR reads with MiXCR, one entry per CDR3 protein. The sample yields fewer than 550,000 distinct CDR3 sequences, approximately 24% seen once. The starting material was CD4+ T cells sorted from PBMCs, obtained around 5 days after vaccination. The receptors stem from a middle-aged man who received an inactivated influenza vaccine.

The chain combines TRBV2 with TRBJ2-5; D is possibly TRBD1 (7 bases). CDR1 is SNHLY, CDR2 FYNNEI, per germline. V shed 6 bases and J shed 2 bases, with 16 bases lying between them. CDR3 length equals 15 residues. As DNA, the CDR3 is TGTGCCAGCAGGAGCTTCGGGGGACAGCAAGAGACCCAGTACTTC. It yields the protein CASRSFGGQQETQYF.

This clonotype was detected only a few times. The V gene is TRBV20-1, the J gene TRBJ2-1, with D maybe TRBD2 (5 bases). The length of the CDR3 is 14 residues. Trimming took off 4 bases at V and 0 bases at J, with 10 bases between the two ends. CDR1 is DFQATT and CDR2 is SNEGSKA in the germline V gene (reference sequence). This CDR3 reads CSAKRFSSYNEQFF. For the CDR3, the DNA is TGCAGTGCTAAGCGGTTTAGCTCCTACAATGAGCAGTTCTTC.

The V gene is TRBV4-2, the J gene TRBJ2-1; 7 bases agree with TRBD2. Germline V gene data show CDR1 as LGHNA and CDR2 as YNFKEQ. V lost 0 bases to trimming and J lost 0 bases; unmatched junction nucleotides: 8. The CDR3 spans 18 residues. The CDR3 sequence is CASSQDWWGGSSYNEQFF. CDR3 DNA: TGTGCCAGCAGCCAAGATTGGTGGGGCGGGAGCTCCTACAATGAGCAGTTCTTC.

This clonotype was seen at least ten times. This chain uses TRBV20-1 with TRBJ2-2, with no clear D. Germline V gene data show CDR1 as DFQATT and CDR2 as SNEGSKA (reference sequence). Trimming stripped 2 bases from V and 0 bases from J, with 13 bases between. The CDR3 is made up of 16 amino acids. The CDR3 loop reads CSARKMRPTNTGELFF. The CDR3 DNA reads TGCAGTGCTAGAAAAATGAGGCCTACGAACACCGGGGAGCTGTTTTTT.

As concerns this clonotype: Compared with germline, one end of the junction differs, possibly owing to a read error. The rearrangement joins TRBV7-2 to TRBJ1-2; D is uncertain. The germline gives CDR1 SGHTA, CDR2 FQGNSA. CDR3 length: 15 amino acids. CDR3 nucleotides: TGTGCCAGCAGCTCGGGCCCACGGTACGCTTATGGTTACACCTTC. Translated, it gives CASSSGPRYAYGYTF.

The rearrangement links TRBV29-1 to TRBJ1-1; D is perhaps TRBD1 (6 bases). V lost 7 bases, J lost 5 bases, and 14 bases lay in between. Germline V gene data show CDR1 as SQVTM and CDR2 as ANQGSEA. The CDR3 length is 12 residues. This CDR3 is CSAVRGDTEAFF. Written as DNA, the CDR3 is TGCAGCGCCGTTAGGGGGGATACTGAAGCTTTCTTT.

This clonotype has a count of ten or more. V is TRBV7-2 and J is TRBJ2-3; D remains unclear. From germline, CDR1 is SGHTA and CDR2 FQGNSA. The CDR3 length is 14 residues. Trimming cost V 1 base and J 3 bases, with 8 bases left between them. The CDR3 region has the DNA TGTGCCAGCAGCTTAGGGGCTGGGACAGATACGCAGTATTTT. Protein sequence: CASSLGAGTDTQYF.

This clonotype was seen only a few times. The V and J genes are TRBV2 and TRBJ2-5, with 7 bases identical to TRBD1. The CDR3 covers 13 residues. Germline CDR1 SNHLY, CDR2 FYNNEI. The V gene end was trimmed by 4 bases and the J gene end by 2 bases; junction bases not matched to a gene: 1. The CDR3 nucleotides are TGTGCCAGCAGTGGACAGGGACAAGAGACCCAGTACTTC. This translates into CASSGQGQETQYF.